This T cell receptor (beta chain) appears in the sequencing data of a study of spatial heterogeneity in lung cancer (dated by TCRdb to between 2019 and 2020). Turning to the overall study: The donors were fewer than 90 patients from the lung TRACERx cohort who had early-stage, untreated non-small cell lung cancer. At surgery, both alpha and beta chains were TCR-sequenced in 200 to 250 tumor regions, 63 to 65 matched nontumor lung samples and 50 to 60 PBMC samples. Beta-chain transcripts were consistently detected in greater numbers than alpha-chain transcripts, which likely reflected higher beta-chain transcript abundance. In the raw uncorrected reads, each unique combination of TCR and UMI appeared more than ten times on average. Some blood samples were collected at disease recurrence, with a median time to first recurrence of less than 400 days. In non-small cell lung cancer, the study quantitatively compared TCR alpha and beta repertoires across several tumor regions, matched nontumor lung, and blood. TCR repertoire features were related to nonsynonymous mutation counts determined by whole-exome sequencing of tumor tissue. Points the paper makes about the study in general: Ubiquitous expanded tumor TCRs were found in blood more often at tumor resection than at routine follow-up. Confirming at a functional level the hypothesis that regional TCRs recognize regional mutations was considered to require additional single-cell paired TCR alpha and beta sequencing.

According to the germline V gene, CDR1 reads MNHEY and CDR2 reads SVGEGT. The V end loses 0 bases and the J end loses 6 bases, and a stretch of 9 bases separates them. CDR3 length: 14 amino acids, cysteine to phenylalanine. Only the CDR3 region is kept as DNA, spanning 42 bases read in frame from base 1. The sample holds many counts of this clonotype. Its specific antigen is unknown. No per-base quality is available; no much larger clone lies one base away. This beta chain slipped into a library made for alpha chains as a stray read, so its size is not meaningful. To prepare the library, 5' RACE was applied. Sequencing used a NextSeq 500. In the TCR library protocol, a unique molecular identifier was attached to each TCR cDNA molecule so that PCR and sequencing errors could be corrected. The authors processed their data as follows. TCR identification, UMI-based error correction and CDR3 extraction were performed with Decombinator tools. Expanded TCRs were defined as those above a frequency of 2 per 1,000, corresponding to the top 1% of the tumor frequency distribution. Each repertoire was subsampled 100 times to 5,000 TCRs, after which Renyi diversity was computed with the R vegan package. CDR3 similarity networks were built from amino acid triplet string-kernel similarity, connecting CDR3s with pairwise similarity above 0.82. The raw public data were reprocessed by TCRdb itself: fastp quality trimming at Q25, MiXCR clonotype calling, in-frame beta chains only. A single entry per CDR3 protein holds the most common genes and DNA from its merged rows. TCRdb, not the original authors, processed these V and J calls. The sample table contains 7,500 to 10,000 distinct CDR3 sequences; only one count was recorded for 3.9% of them. Roughly 20% of the sample belongs to the ten largest clones.

The sample's time point label is to be understood as: blood taken at disease recurrence. Without any cell sorting, TCR sequencing was performed on whole RNA extracted either from tumor and nontumor lung tissue or from cryopreserved PBMC samples. A patient was chosen for TCR sequencing only when enough RNA was available from at least two tumor regions. The rearrangement combines TRBV6-2 or TRBV6-3 with TRBJ1-5; 5 matching bases give a weak D call of TRBD1. The TCR was taken from a female donor with early-stage non-small cell lung cancer. The input for sequencing was PBMCs, taken at recurrence. For the CDR3, the sequence is CASSYSPGAQPQHF. The bases are TGTGCCAGCAGTTACTCGCCCGGGGCTCAGCCCCAGCATTTT.